This T cell receptor (beta chain) was profiled in a study of T cell responses to AZD1222 COVID-19 vaccine. About this clone itself: The target antigen is unknown.

Profiling relied on immunoSEQ multiplex PCR, and the TCRdb table lists in-frame clones only, not all of them. The sample lists 180,000 or so clones, 80% to 95% occurring once. The CDR3 is 16 residues long. The J segment lost 4 bases and the V segment lost 1 base, leaving 9 bases of the junction unmatched. Germline-derived CDR1 and CDR2 are SGHNT and YENEEA. Study-wide results and caveats: Regions 160-218 and 743-854 dominated among vaccine-associated CD4 TCRs spanning spike. A reported finding is that nearly half of spike-specific TCRs target unmutated variant regions.

The sample was peripheral blood, taken 28 days after the second AZD1222 dose. This chain uses TRBV11-3 with TRBJ2-5, with 7 bases fitting TRBD1. This receptor was obtained from an adult who received the AZD1222 COVID-19 vaccine. Here the CDR3 DNA reads TGTGCCAGCAGCTTAGGTACTACAGGGGTTCGAGAGACCCAGTACTTC. Translated: CASSLGTTGVRETQYF. The full variable domain, with the rest looked up from reference TRBV11-3 and TRBJ2-5, is EAGVVQSPRYKIIEKKQPVAFWCNPISGHNTLYWYLQNLGQGPELLIRYENEEAVDDSQLPKDRFSAERLKGVDSTLKIQPAELGDSAVYLCASSLGTTGVRETQYFGPGTRLLVL.